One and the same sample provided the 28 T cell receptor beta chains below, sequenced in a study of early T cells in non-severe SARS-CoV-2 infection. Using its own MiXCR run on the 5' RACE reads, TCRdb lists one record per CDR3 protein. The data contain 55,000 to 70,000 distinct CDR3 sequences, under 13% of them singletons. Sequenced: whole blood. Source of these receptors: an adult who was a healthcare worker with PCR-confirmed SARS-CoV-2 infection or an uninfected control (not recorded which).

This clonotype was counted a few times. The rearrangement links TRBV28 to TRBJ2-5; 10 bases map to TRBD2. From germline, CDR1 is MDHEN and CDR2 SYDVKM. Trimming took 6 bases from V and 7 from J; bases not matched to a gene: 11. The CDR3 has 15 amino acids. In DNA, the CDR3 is TGTGCCAGCAGCCTCGGGACTAGCGCGCTTGTGACCCAGTACTTC. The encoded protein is CASSLGTSALVTQYF. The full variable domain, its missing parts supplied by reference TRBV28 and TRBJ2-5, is DVKVTQSSRYLVKRTGEKVFLECVQDMDHENMFWYRQDPGLGLRLIYFSYDVKMKEKGDIPEGYSVSREKKERFSLILESASTNQTSMYLCASSLGTSALVTQYFGPGTRLLVL.

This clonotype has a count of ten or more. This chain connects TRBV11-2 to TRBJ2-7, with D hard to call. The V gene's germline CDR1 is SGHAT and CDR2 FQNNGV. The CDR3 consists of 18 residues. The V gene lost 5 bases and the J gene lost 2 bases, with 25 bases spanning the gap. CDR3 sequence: CASSQLSGSRLHAYEQYF. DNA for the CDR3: TGTGCCAGCAGCCAGCTTTCCGGGTCCAGACTTCATGCCTACGAGCAGTACTTC.

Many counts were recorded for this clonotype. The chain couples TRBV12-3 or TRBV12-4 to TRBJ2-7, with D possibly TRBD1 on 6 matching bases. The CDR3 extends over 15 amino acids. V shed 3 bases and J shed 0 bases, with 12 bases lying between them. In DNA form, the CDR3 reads TGTGCCAGCAGTTTGGGGACATCCCTCTCCTACGAGCAGTACTTC. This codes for CASSLGTSLSYEQYF.

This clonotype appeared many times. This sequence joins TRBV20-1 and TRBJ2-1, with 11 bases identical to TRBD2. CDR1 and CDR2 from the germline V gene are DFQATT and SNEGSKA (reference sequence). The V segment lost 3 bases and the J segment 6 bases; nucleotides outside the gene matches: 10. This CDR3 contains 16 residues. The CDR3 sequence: CSASNPLAGVGNEQFF. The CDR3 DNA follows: TGCAGTGCTAGTAATCCACTAGCGGGAGTGGGCAATGAGCAGTTCTTC.

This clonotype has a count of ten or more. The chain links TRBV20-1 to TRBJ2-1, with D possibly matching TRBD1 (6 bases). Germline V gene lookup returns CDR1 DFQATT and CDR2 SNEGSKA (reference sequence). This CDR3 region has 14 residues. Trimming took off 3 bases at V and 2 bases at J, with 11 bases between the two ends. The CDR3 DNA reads TGCAGTGCTAGGAGGACAGTCCCCTACAATGAGCAGTTCTTC. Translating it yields CSARRTVPYNEQFF.

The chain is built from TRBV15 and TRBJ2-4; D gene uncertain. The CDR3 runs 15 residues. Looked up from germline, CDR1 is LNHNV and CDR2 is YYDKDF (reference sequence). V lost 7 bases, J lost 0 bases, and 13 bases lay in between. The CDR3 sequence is CATNTPSLAKNIQYF. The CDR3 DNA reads TGTGCCACCAATACGCCGTCCCTAGCCAAAAACATTCAGTACTTC. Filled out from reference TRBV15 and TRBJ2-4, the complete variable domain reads DAMVIQNPRYQVTQFGKPVTLSCSQTLNHNVMYWYQQKSSQAPKLLFHYYDKDFNNEADTPDNFQSRRPNTSFCFLDIRSPGLGDTAMYLCATNTPSLAKNIQYFGAGTRLSVL.

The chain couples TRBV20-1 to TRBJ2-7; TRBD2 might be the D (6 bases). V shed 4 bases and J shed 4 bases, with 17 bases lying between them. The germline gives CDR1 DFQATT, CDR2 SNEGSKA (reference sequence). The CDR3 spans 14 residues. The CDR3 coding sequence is TGCAGTGCTATTACCCGACTAGAGAGGTACGAGCAGTACTTC. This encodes CSAITRLERYEQYF.

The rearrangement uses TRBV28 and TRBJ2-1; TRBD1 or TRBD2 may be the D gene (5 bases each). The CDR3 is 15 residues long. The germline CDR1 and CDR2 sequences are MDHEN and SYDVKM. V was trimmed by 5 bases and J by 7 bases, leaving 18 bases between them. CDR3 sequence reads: CASSLDFEGWNEQFF. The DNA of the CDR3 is TGTGCCAGCAGTCTAGATTTCGAGGGGTGGAATGAGCAGTTCTTC.

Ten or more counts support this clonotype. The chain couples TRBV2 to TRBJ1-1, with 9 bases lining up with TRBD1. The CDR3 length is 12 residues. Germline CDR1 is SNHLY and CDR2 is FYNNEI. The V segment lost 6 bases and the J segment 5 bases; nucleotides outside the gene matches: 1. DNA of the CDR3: TGTGCCAGCAGCGGACAGGGGACTGAAGCTTTCTTT. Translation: CASSGQGTEAFF.

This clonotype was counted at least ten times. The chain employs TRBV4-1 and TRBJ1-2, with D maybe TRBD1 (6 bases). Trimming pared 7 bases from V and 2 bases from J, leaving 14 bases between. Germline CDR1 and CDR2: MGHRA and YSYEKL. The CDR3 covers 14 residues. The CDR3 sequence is CASTTGQQNYGYTF. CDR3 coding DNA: TGCGCCAGCACCACAGGACAGCAGAACTATGGCTACACCTTC.

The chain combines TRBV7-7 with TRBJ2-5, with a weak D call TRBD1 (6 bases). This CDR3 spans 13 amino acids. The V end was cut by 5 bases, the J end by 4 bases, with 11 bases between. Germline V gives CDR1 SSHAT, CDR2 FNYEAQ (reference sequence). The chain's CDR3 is CASSRVRGETQYF. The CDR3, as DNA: TGTGCCAGCAGCCGTGTCAGGGGAGAGACCCAGTACTTC.

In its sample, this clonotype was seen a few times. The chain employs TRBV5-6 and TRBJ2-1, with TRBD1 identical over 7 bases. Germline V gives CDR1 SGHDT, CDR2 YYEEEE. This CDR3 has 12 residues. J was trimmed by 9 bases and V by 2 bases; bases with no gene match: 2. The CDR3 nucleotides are TGTGCCAGCAGCTTAACAGGGGTTGAGCAGTTCTTC. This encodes CASSLTGVEQFF. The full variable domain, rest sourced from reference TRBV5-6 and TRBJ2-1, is DAGVTQSPTHLIKTRGQQVTLRCSPKSGHDTVSWYQQALGQGPQFIFQYYEEEERQRGNFPDRFSGHQFPNYSSELNVNALLLGDSALYLCASSLTGVEQFFGPGTRLTVL.

CDR3 DNA sequence: TGTGCCAGCAGCTTAAGCTCACGCCCTCTGAGAGTAGGCGGTGAGCAGTTCTTC. Amino acids: CASSLSSRPLRVGGEQFF. This chain connects TRBV7-9 to TRBJ2-1, with unresolved D. The CDR3 is 18 amino acids. CDR1 is SEHNR and CDR2 is FQNEAQ in the germline V gene (reference sequence). V was trimmed by 2 bases and J by 9 bases, leaving 26 bases between them.

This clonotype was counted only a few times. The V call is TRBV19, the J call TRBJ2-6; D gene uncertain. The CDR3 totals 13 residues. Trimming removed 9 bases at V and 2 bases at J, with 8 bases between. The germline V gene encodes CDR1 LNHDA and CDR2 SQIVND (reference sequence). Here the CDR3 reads CASLLTGANVLTF. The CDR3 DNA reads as TGTGCCAGCCTCTTAACTGGGGCCAACGTCCTGACTTTC.

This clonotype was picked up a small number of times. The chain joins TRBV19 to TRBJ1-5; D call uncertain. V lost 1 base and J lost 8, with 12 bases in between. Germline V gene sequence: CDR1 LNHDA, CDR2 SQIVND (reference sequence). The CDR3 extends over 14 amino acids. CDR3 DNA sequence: TGTGCCAGTAGTATAGCGGCAGGTGCGGAGCCCCAGCATTTT. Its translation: CASSIAAGAEPQHF.

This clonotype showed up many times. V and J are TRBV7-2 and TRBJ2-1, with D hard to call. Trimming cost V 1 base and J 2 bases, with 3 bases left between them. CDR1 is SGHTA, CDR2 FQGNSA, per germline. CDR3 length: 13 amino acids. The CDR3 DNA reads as TGTGCCAGCAGCTTAGGGGCCTACAATGAGCAGTTCTTC. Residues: CASSLGAYNEQFF. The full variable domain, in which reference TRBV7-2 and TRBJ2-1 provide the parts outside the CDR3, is GAGVSQSPSNKVTEKGKDVELRCDPISGHTALYWYRQSLGQGLEFLIYFQGNSAPDKSGLPSDRFSAERTGGSVSTLTIQRTQQEDSAVYLCASSLGAYNEQFFGPGTRLTVL.

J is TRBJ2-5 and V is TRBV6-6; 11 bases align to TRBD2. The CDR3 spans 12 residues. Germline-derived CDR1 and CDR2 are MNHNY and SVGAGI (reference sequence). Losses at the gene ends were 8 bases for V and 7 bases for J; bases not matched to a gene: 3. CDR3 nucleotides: TGTGCCAGCTTGACTAGCGGGACGACCCAGTACTTC. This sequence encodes CASLTSGTTQYF.

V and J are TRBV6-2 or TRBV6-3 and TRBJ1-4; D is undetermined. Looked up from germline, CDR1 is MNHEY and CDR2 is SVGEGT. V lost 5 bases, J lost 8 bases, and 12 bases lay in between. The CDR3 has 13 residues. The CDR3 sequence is CASSQSASEKLFF. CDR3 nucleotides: TGTGCCAGCAGTCAATCCGCCTCGGAAAAACTGTTTTTT.

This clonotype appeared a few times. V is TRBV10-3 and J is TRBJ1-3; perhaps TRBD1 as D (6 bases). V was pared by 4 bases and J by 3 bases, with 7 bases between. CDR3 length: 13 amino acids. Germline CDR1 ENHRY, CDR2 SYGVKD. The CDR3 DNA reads TGTGCCATCAGTGCAGGGGTTGGAAACACCATATATTTT. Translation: CAISAGVGNTIYF.

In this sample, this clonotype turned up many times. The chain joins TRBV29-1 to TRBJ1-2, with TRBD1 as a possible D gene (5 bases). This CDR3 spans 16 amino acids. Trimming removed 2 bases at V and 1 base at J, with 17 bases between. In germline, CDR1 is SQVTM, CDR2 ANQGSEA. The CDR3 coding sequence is TGCAGCGTTGAACCCCAGGGACGACTCCTTAACTATGGCTACACCTTC. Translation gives CSVEPQGRLLNYGYTF. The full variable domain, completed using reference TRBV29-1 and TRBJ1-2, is SAVISQKPSRDICQRGTSLTIQCQVDSQVTMMFWYRQQPGQSLTLIATANQGSEATYESGFVIDKFPISRPNLTFSTLTVSNMSPEDSSIYLCSVEPQGRLLNYGYTFGSGTRLTVV.

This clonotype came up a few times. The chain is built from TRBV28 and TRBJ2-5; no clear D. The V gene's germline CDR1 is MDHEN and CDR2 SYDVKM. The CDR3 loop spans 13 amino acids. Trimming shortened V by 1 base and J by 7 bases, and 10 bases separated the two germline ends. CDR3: CASSLSGTGTQYF. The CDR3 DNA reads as TGTGCCAGCAGTTTATCCGGCACGGGGACCCAGTACTTC.

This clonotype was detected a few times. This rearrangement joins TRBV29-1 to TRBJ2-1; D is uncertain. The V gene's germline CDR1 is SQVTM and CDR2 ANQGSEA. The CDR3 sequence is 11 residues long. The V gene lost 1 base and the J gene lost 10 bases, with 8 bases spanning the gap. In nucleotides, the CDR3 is TGCAGCGTTGAAGCCAGTCTGGAGCAGTTCTTC. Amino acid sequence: CSVEASLEQFF.

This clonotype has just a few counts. CDR3 bases: TGTGCCAGCAGTTACCCCATGGCAGGGCCCTCAAGAGAGACCCAGTACTTC. Its translation: CASSYPMAGPSRETQYF. The rearrangement uses TRBV6-5 and TRBJ2-5, with a possible D match to TRBD1 (5 bases). Germline lookup yields CDR1 MNHEY and CDR2 SVGAGI. The CDR3 spans 17 residues. Trimming removed 2 bases at V and 4 bases at J, with 20 bases between.

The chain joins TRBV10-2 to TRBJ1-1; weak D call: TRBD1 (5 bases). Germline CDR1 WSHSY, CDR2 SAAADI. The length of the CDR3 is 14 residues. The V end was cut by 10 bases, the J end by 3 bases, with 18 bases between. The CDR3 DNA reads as TGCGCCACCATGCTGGTTGGGGGGGACACTGAAGCTTTCTTT. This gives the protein CATMLVGGDTEAFF.

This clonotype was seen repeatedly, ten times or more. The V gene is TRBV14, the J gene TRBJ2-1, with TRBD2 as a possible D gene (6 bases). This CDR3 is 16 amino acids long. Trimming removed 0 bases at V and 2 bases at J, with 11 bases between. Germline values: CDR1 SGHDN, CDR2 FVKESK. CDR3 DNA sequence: TGTGCCAGCAGCCAAGACGGAGGGATGCCCTACAATGAGCAGTTCTTC. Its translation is CASSQDGGMPYNEQFF. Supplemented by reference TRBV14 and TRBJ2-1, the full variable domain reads EAGVTQFPSHSVIEKGQTVTLRCDPISGHDNLYWYRRVMGKEIKFLLHFVKESKQDESGMPNNRFLAERTGGTYSTLKVQPAELEDSGVYFCASSQDGGMPYNEQFFGPGTRLTVL.

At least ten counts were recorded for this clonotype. The CDR3, as DNA: TGTGCCAGCAGTTACTCAGTAAGGGGCAATGAGCAGTTCTTC. Its translation: CASSYSVRGNEQFF. This sequence joins TRBV6-5 and TRBJ2-1; perhaps TRBD1 as D (5 bases). The CDR3 length is 14 residues. The germline V and J ends were trimmed by 0 bases and 6 bases, with 9 bases remaining between them. Germline V CDR1 and CDR2: MNHEY, SVGAGI.

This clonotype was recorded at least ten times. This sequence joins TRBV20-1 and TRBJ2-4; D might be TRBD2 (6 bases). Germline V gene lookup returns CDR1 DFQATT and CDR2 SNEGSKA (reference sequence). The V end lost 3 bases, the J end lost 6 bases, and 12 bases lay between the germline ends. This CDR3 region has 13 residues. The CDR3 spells CSARGQGGNIQYF. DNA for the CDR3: TGCAGTGCTAGGGGCCAGGGAGGAAACATTCAGTACTTC.

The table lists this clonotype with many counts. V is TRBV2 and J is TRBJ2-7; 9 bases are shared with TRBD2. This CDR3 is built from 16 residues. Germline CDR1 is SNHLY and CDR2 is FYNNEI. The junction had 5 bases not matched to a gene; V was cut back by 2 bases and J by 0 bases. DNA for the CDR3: TGTGCCAGCAGTGAACAGCGGGAGGAAGCCTCCTACGAGCAGTACTTC. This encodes CASSEQREEASYEQYF.